The clone carrying this T cell receptor beta chain was observed once. What it binds is not known. PCR primers comprised 60 Vbeta and 13 Jbeta primers. The data were produced by immunoSEQ multiplex PCR, yet TCRdb's version contains in-frame clones alone and is incomplete. The sample yields about 140,000 clones, around 82% seen once. With V trimmed by 4 bases and J by 1 base, 5 bases remained unmatched. CDR3 length: 15 amino acids. CDR1 is SGHRS, CDR2 YFSETQ, per germline. The data were taken from a study of cytomegalovirus exposure and HLA in healthy donors. Study outcomes and limitations: Reportedly, fewer N-insertions than the approximately 680-donor mean appeared in an Asian-associated ancestry cluster in a later analysis. It was shown in a later analysis that HLA-associated TCR beta chains were more clonally expanded than other, equally common chains. Common viral pathogens seemed to be connected with several of the most significant clusters, according to a later analysis.

This chain joins TRBV5-1 and TRBJ2-7; TRBD1 matches 10 bases. This TCR derives from a man in his fifties in good health and CMV-seronegative. Material for sequencing was PBMCs. The CDR3 DNA sequence: TGCGCCAGCAGCGGACGGGACAGGGGTTCCTACGAGCAGTACTTC. Residues: CASSGRDRGSYEQYF.